The present T cell receptor (beta chain) was sequenced within a study of cytomegalovirus exposure and HLA in healthy donors (dated 2017 in TCRdb). Describing the broader study: An earlier analysis of a few hundred of the donors reported 276 Gb of sequence data and around 100 million unique TCR beta sequences obtained from around 180 million T cells. An early release covering 550 to 650 HLA-typed donors comprised about 290 gigabases of sequencing data and approximately 80 million unique TCR sequences. Of the 300 to 500 genotyped donors, approximately 81% were placed in the genetic ancestry cluster associated with self-reported Caucasian donors. The aim of the study was to test whether cataloging public T cell receptors could identify signatures of past pathogen exposure. The T cell repertoires of some 670 subjects were profiled by immunosequencing and related to cytomegalovirus serostatus. A separate validation cohort of over a hundred different subjects was used in addition to the roughly 640-subject first cohort. To predict cytomegalovirus infection status, the study combined high-throughput TCR immunosequencing, statistical association of individual TCRs with disease status, and machine learning. In a later analysis, previously published TCR beta repertoires from hundreds of donors were re-analyzed and high-resolution HLA genotyping was added so that TCR occurrence patterns could be studied. In the later analysis, no new phenotypic data were used to find candidate immune exposures; instead, reliance was placed on TCR beta sequences and their occurrence across donors. An earlier analysis of some 600 of the donors applied high-throughput TCR beta sequencing to assess whether each TCR beta V gene segment acted as functional or pseudogenic. Donor age, sex, ethnicity and CMV serostatus were collected together with the repertoire data. A later genetic analysis used genome-wide SNP genotypes for about 60% of the 666 donors, treating that subset as a discovery cohort. Every discovery cohort repertoire had been produced on one sequencing platform. Class I and class II HLA loci were covered by the typing at four-digit resolution. Typing coverage differed by locus: A, B, C, DRB1 and DQB1 were typed in roughly 629-630 donors, DQA1 in 522, DPA1 in nearly 610, and DPB1 in 400 to 480. Because of strong linkage in the cohort, roughly five DR-DQ haplotypes were treated as single units for association and clustering. Across under 500 genotyped donors of the cohort, an average of approximately 240,000 unique TCR beta nucleotide sequences per donor were sequenced, and 15% to 20% of those sequences were non-productive. On the study overall, not on this receptor specifically: A total of 164 TCR beta chains were listed by the study as associated with cytomegalovirus. In a later analysis, HLA-associated TCR beta chains were found to be more clonally expanded and to have lower generation probabilities than equally common non-associated chains. A later analysis found that TCR association rates varied across HLA loci, with DRB1 alleles showing the most associated TCRs and HLA-C alleles the fewest. The sequencing pipeline was judged likely to have produced a cluster of highly shared sequence variants as a technical artifact. Linkage disequilibrium might explain the correlated functional status among segregating V segments, but an unknown experimental factor could not be ruled out. Immune exposure information for the cohort was limited to CMV serostatus. Because the 87-base-pair reads could not distinguish some IMGT-functional V segments, including TRBV6-2 and TRBV6-3, those segments were excluded. When HLA alleles, especially DR and DQ, strongly co-occurred, TCR associations were difficult to assign to individual alleles. Specific HLA alleles were associated with some 15,000 TCR beta sequences at a false discovery rate of 0.05 in a later analysis. A later genetic analysis associated a missense DCLRE1C variant with V-gene and J-gene trimming of TCR beta chains, and an independent cohort replicated the association. Because HLA typing was missing for some donors at each locus, association tests included only the typed subset. Because counts were too low, 15 to 20 rarely observed V segments, including chromosome 9 orphons, were excluded from the earlier analysis of 500 to 700 of the donors. The classifier was reported to diagnose cytomegalovirus status with high specificity and sensitivity in both the original and validation cohorts. A further reported finding was that TCR beta sequences accurately predicted the HLA-A and HLA-B alleles for most subjects in the first cohort. While some public TCRs were present in many individuals, most TCR sequences turned up only very rarely across donors. An earlier analysis of approximately 570 of the donors showed that most TCR beta V segments appeared in productive rearrangements either about 90% or about 30% of the time, which broadly matched IMGT annotations. Most CMV-associated TCR beta chains appeared to be HLA-restricted in a later analysis, and the HLA associations seemed to be driven largely by CMV exposure. In a later analysis, several top co-occurrence clusters were reported to appear linked to parvovirus B19, influenza, CMV and Epstein-Barr virus. A few of the identified cytomegalovirus-associated TCR beta chains were confirmed in vitro to be specific for cytomegalovirus antigens. According to the authors, the approach could potentially be generalized to other disease states and immunological phenotypes. Presence/absence analyses assumed roughly uniform sequencing depth across donors, an assumption that may not hold. In a later genetic analysis, fewer N-insertions in productive TCRs were reported among donors in an Asian-associated ancestry cluster than the approximately 630-donor mean. Only TCR beta chains were sequenced in this cohort, and the absence of alpha or paired-chain data limited detectable features.

As encoded in the germline V gene (reference sequence), CDR1 is SGHNT while CDR2 is YYREEE. The CDR3 numbers 15 residues from cysteine through phenylalanine. Only the CDR3 region is kept as DNA, spanning 45 bases read in frame from base 1. The junction shows trimming of 4 bases on V and 3 bases on J, and the gene matches do not reach 8 bases of it. The library was prepared using the immunoSEQ multiplex PCR assay. The multiplex PCR relied on a mix of 60 forward primers for TCR Vbeta segments and 13 reverse primers for TCR Jbeta segments. The CDR3 region of rearranged TCR beta genes was amplified from genomic DNA by a multiplex PCR assay. On the Illumina HiSeq System, the amplified TCR beta libraries were sequenced as 87-base-pair reads. The original methods were these. A later analysis tallied around 82 million unique TCR beta chains across the 640 or so repertoires, and about 12 million of those chains were shared by two or more donors. Raw reads were error-corrected and collapsed into unique sequences by a nearest-neighbor algorithm in which closely related sequences were merged to remove PCR and sequencing errors. Alignment of CDR3 sequences to IMGT reference sequences was used to assign V, D and J gene segments. For a sequence to be retained, a match of at least six nucleotides to both a V gene segment and a J gene segment was required. A rearrangement was called productive if the CDR3 had no stop codons and remained in frame with V and J, and every other rearrangement was called non-productive. CDR3 was defined according to IMGT convention as the region running from the second conserved V-encoded cysteine to the conserved J-encoded phenylalanine. The earlier analysis of about 530 of the donors excluded any sequence lacking an unambiguous match to a single V gene segment. An earlier analysis of several hundred of the donors called V segments functional above 56.7% productive rearrangements and segregating when the between-donor standard deviation exceeded 5%. A statistical classification framework was built to diagnose cytomegalovirus status from the catalog of TCR beta chain sequences. V and J gene assignment, in a later analysis, came from comparing TCR nucleotide sequences with IMGT/GENE-DB human TR gene sequences. The TCRdist pipeline was used in a later analysis to assign CDR3 sequences and most-parsimonious VDJ recombination scenarios. In a later analysis, each TCR beta chain was defined by its CDR3 amino acid sequence together with its V-gene family, and reads without a unique V-gene family were excluded. A later analysis removed 592 highly shared, low-generation-probability nucleotide sequences to deal with suspected cross-contamination and a sequencing artifact. For each public chain, a later analysis derived a clonal expansion index from normalized ranks of inferred template counts within each repertoire. In a later analysis, generation probabilities were computed using a VDJ recombination model fitted to out-of-frame rearrangements, and the results were checked against IGoR. A later analysis scored TCR-TCR, TCR-HLA and TCR-CMV co-occurrence with hypergeometric tests, applying a repertoire-size bias correction to TCR pairs. In a later analysis, false discovery rates were estimated by permuting HLA or CMV assignments 20 times. In a later analysis, co-occurring TCRs were grouped with DBSCAN, and TCRdist sequence similarity was added when clustering was performed within HLA-allele-positive subsets. Co-occurrence clustering excluded repertoires with fewer than 30,000 or more than 120,000 public chains, plus five with anomalous nucleotide sharing. In TCRdb, the immuneACCESS table is reduced to in-frame sequences with V and J assigned. These tables do not hold every clone; where another copy was compared, an unresolved V gene accounts for under half, and the others remain unexplained. The V and J calls and clone size are taken from that table; D and trimming were inferred from the DNA. The sample profile shows about 90,000 clones; 65% to 85% of them were found once. Around 2.3% of the sample comes from the top ten.

In total, approximately 690 healthy bone marrow donors made up the cohort. Cohort members were all nominally healthy when sampled, although unrecorded immune exposures were likely present. The donor tested CMV seronegative, placing the donor among the 350 to 400 seronegative members of the cohort. A peripheral blood sample was collected from each donor, and TCR beta sequencing was performed on peripheral blood mononuclear cells. Genomic DNA extraction from the blood cell samples was performed with the Qiagen DNeasy Blood Extraction Kit. A note on this clone: It has no known antigen specificity. No much larger clonotype is one base removed from it; base qualities were not supplied.

The sequencing input was PBMCs. This sequence was found in a man aged 18 to 35 in good health and CMV-seronegative. The chain employs TRBV5-4 and TRBJ2-5; 8 middle bases align to TRBD2. The CDR3 is CASSPDGRAEETQYF. Read as DNA, the sequence is TGTGCCAGCAGCCCTGACGGGAGGGCCGAAGAGACCCAGTACTTC.